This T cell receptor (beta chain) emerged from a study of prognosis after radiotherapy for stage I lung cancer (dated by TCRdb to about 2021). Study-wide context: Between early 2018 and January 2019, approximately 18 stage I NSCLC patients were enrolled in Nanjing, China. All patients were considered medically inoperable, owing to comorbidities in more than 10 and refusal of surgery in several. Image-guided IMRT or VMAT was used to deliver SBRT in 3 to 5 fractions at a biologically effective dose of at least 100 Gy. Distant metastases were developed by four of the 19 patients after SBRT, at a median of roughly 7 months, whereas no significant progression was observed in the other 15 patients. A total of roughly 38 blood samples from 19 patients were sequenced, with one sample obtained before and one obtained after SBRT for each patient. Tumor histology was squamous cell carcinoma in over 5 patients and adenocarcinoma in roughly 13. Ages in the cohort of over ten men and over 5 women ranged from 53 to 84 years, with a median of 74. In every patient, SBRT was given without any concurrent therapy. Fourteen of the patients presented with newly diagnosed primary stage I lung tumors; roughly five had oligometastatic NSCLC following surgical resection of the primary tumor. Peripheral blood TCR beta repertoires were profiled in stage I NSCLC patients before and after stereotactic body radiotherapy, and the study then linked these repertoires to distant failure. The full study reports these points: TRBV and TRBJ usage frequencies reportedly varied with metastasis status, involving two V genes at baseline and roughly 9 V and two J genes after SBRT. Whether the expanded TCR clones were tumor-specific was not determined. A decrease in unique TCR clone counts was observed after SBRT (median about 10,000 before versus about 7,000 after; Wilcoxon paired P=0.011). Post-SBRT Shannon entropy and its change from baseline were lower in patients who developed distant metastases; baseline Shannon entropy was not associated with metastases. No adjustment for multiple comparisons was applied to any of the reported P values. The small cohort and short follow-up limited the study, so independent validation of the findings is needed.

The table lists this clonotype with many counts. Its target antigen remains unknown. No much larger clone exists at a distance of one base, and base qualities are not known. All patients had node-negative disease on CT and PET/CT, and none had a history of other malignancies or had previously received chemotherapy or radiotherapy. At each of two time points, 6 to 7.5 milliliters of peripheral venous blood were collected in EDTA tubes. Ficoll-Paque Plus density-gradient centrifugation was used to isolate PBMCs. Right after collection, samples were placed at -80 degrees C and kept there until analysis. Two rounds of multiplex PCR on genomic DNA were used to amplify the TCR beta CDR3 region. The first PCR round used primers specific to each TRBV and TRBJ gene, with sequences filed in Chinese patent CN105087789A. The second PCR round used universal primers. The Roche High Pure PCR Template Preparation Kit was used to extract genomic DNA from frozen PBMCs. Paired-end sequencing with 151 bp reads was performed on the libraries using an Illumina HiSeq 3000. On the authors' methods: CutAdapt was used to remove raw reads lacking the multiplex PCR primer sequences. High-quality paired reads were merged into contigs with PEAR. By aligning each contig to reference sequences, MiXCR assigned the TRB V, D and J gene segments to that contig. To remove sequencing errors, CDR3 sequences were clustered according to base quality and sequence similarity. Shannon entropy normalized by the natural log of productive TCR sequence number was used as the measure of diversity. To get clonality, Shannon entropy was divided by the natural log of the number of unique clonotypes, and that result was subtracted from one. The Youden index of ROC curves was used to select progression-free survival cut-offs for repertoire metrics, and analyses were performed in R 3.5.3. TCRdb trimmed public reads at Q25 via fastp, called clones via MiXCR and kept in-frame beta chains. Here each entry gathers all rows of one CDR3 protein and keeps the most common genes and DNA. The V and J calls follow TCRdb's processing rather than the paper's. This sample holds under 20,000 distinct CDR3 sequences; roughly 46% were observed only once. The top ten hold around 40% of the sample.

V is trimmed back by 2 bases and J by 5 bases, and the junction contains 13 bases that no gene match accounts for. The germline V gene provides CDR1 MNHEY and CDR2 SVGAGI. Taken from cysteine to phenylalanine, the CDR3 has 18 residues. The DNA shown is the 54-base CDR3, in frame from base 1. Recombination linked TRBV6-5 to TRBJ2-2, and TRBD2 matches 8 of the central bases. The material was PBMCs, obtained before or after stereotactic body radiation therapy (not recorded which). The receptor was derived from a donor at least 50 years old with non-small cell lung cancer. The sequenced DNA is TGTGCCAGCAGTTACGGCTTTAACAGCGGGGGACGGACCGGGGAGCTGTTTTTT. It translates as CASSYGFNSGGRTGELFF.